This T cell receptor (beta chain) was identified during a study of blood T cells in healthy people across ages. Looked up from germline, CDR1 is LGHNA and CDR2 is YNFKEQ. This CDR3 is built from 15 residues. Primed by a sample-barcoded 5' primer and a J-beta primer mix, a second PCR proceeded for about 7 to 12 cycles. Using its own MiXCR run on the 5' RACE reads, TCRdb lists one record per CDR3 protein. The sample yields 1,500,000 or so distinct CDR3 sequences, roughly 64% seen once. This clonotype has only one observation. Approximately 9.1 milliliters was the volume of peripheral blood drawn from each donor.

Sequencing was done on a sample of blood. The chain has TRBV4-2 and TRBJ2-1; TRBD2 matches at 11 bases. Near its end, the DNA agrees better with TRBJ2-7, so the J call may be wrong. This receptor was identified in a man aged 18 to 30 in good health. In DNA form, the CDR3 reads TGTGCCAGCAGCAGGACTAGCGGGCAATACAATGAGCAGTACTTC. Protein: CASSRTSGQYNEQYF.